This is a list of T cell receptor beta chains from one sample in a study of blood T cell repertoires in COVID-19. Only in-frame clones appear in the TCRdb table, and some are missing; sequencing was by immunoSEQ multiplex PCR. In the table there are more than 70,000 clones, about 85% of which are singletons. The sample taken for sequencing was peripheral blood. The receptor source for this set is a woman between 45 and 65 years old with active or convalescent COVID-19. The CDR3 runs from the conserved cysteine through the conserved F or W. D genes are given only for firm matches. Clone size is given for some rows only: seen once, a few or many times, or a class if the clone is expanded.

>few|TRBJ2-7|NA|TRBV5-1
CASSLDFPIGEQYF
TGCGCCAGCAGCTTGGATTTCCCCATCGGCGAGCAGTACTTC
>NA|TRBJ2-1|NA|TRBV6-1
CASSESLASINEQFF
TGTGCCAGCAGTGAAAGTCTAGCGTCAATCAATGAGCAGTTCTTC
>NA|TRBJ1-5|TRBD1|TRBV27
CASSLKTGGLSQPQHF
TGTGCCAGCAGTTTAAAGACAGGGGGTCTTAGTCAGCCCCAGCATTTT
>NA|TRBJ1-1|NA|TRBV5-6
CASSLAQGEAFF
TGTGCCAGCAGCTTGGCCCAGGGTGAAGCTTTCTTT
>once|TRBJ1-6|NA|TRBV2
CASSLRRSSYNSPLHF
TGTGCCAGTTCCCTCCGACGGAGCTCCTATAATTCACCCCTCCACTTT
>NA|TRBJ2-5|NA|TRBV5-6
CASSFGAGMETQYF
TGTGCCAGCAGCTTTGGGGCAGGGATGGAGACCCAGTACTTC
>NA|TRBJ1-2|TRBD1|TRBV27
CASSLSTGAINYGYTF
TGTGCCAGCAGTTTGTCGACAGGGGCAATCAACTATGGCTACACCTTC
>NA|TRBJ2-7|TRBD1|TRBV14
CASRDRVLDEQYF
TGTGCCAGCAGGGACAGGGTTTTAGACGAGCAGTACTTC
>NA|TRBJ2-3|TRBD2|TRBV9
CASSVAASGGNTDTQYF
TGTGCCAGCAGCGTAGCGGCTAGCGGGGGGAACACAGATACGCAGTATTTT
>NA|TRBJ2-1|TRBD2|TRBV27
CASSQLIIAGYNEQFF
TGTGCCAGCAGCCAGTTGATCATAGCGGGGTACAATGAGCAGTTCTTC
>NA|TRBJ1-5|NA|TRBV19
CASSPTGYSNQPQHF
TGTGCCAGTAGTCCCACAGGATATAGCAATCAGCCCCAGCATTTT
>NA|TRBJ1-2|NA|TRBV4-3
CASSQVGLLGLNYGYTF
TGCGCCAGCAGCCAAGTAGGGTTATTGGGGCTGAACTATGGCTACACCTTC
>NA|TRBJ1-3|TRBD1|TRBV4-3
CASSQGSRGPNTIYF
TGCGCCAGCAGCCAAGGGTCCAGGGGGCCGAACACCATATATTTT
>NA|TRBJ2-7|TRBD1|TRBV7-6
CASSPGQGAFYEQYF
TGTGCCAGCAGCCCGGGACAGGGGGCCTTCTACGAGCAGTACTTC
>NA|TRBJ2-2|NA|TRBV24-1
CATSSRGGTGELFF
TGTGCCACCAGTTCCAGGGGCGGCACCGGGGAGCTGTTTTTT
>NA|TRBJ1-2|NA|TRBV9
CASSKDSRFNYGYTF
TGTGCCAGCAGTAAGGACAGTCGGTTTAACTATGGCTACACCTTC
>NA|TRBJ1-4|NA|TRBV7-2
CASSSQGINEKLFF
TGTGCCAGCAGCTCACAGGGCATTAATGAAAAACTGTTTTTT
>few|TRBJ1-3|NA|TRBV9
CASSAGIYSGNTIYF
TGTGCCAGCAGCGCGGGGATCTACTCTGGAAACACCATATATTTT
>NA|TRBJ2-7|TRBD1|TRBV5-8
CASSLPGTGRIYEQYF
TGTGCCAGCAGCTTACCCGGGACAGGGAGGATATACGAGCAGTACTTC
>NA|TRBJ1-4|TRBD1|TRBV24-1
CATSRQGGRIEKLFF
TGTGCCACCAGTAGACAGGGAGGCAGGATCGAAAAACTGTTTTTT
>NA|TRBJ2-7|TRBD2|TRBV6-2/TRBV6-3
CASSSGGVLVKLEQYF
TGTGCCAGCAGTTCGGGGGGAGTTCTTGTGAAGCTCGAGCAGTACTTC
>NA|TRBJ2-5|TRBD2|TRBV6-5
CASRTGGSGGETQYF
TGTGCCAGCAGGACCGGGGGTAGCGGGGGTGAAACCCAGTACTTC
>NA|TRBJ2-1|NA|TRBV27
CASSNGPGNEQFF
TGTGCCAGCAGTAATGGGCCCGGCAATGAGCAGTTCTTC
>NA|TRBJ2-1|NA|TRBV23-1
CASSQSVMVGAHEQFF
TGCGCCAGCAGTCAATCTGTAATGGTGGGCGCGCATGAGCAGTTCTTC
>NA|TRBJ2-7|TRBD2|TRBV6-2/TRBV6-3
CASSGRLARHEQYF
TGTGCCAGCAGTGGACGACTAGCGCGCCACGAGCAGTACTTC
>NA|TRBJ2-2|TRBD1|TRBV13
CASSSDRGGTGELFF
TGTGCCAGCAGCTCGGACAGGGGAGGCACCGGGGAGCTGTTTTTT
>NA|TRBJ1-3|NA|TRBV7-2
CASSLGWANTIYF
TGTGCCAGCAGCTTAGGGTGGGCAAACACCATATATTTT
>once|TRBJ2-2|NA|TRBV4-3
CASSPTGFTGELFF
TGCGCCAGCAGCCCAACAGGGTTCACCGGGGAGCTGTTTTTT
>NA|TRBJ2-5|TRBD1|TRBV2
CASSEAGGGETQYF
TGTGCCAGCAGTGAAGCAGGGGGCGGGGAGACCCAGTACTTC
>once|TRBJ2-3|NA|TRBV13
CASSLRSNPSTDTQYF
TGTGCCAGCAGCCTAAGGAGCAACCCTAGCACAGATACGCAGTATTTT
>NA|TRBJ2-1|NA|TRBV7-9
CASSSPWGPGNEQFF
TGTGCCAGCAGCTCCCCGTGGGGGCCCGGCAATGAGCAGTTCTTC
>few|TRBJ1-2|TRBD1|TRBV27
CASSSRGQGGGYTF
TGTGCCAGCAGTTCGAGAGGACAGGGAGGTGGCTACACCTTC
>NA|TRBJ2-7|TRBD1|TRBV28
CASRDPGQASYEQYF
TGTGCCAGCAGGGATCCGGGACAGGCTTCCTACGAGCAGTACTTC
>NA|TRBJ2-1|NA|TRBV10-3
CASLGDIEQFF
TGTGCCAGCTTAGGGGATATTGAGCAGTTCTTC
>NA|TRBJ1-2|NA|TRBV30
CAWSVGRGGGGYTF
TGTGCCTGGAGTGTCGGTCGTGGGGGGGGAGGCTACACCTTC
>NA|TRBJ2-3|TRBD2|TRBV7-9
CASSFGTSGGPQYF
TGTGCCAGCAGCTTCGGGACTAGCGGGGGTCCGCAGTATTTT
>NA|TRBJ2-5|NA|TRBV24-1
CATSDERSETQYF
TGTGCCACCAGTGATGAAAGAAGCGAGACCCAGTACTTC
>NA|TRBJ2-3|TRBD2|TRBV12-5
CASGLVAGGGEDTQYF
TGTGCTAGTGGTTTGGTAGCGGGAGGAGGGGAAGATACGCAGTATTTT
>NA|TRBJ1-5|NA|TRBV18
CASSRVGSNQPQHF
TGTGCCAGCTCCCGGGTAGGTAGCAATCAGCCCCAGCATTTT
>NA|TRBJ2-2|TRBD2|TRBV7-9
CASSSLGGTGELFF
TGTGCCAGCAGCTCCCTGGGGGGGACCGGGGAGCTGTTTTTT